This TCR beta chain originates from a study of beta chain features in type 1 diabetes. Since all of the isolated RNA was reverse transcribed, expressed TCRB transcripts were what got sequenced. The table came from immunoSEQ multiplex PCR; TCRdb's copy has only in-frame clones and leaves some out. The profile shows about 120,000 clones, 15% to 20% of them singletons. Donors underwent one heparinised blood draw, 100 to 150 mL on average. A sort by CD45RO/CCR7/CD25/CD127/CD95/CD27 yielded CD4+ naive, central memory, regulatory and stem cell-like memory cells. This clone has ten or more counts. Its antigen remains unidentified. CDR3 size: 14 residues. Germline-derived CDR1 and CDR2 are SGHNT and YYREEE (reference sequence). Trimming took 1 base from V and 8 from J, leaving 10 bases between them. Study-wide results and limits: The study found moderately but significantly shorter TCRB CDR3s in all four CD4+ subsets of Type 1 diabetes patients. There were fewer insertions and more deletions at the VDJ junctions of type 1 diabetes patients.

Sample: central memory CD4+ T cells from blood. The chain is built from TRBV5-4 and TRBJ1-6, with D perhaps matching TRBD1 (5 bases). This receptor was identified in a man younger than 45 with type 1 diabetes. CDR3 residues: CASSLPMGDSPLHF. For the CDR3, the DNA is TGTGCCAGCAGCTTGCCAATGGGGGATTCACCCCTCCACTTT.